The 20 T cell receptor beta chains reported below all come from one sample, sequenced in a study of blood T cell repertoires in COVID-19. Produced via immunoSEQ multiplex PCR; TCRdb's table is partial and in-frame only. The data show about 160,000 clones, around 87% seen once. The sequencing sample was made of PBMCs or T cells enriched from blood (not recorded which). These TCRs come from a woman aged 45-65 years who had recovered from COVID-19.

The V call is TRBV2, the J call TRBJ2-4; 7 bases agree with TRBD1. The CDR3 extends over 14 amino acids. Unmatched junction bases numbered 1, after V lost 4 bases and J lost 1 base. The germline V gene has CDR1 SNHLY and CDR2 FYNNEI. The CDR3: CASSAGQAKNIQYF. CDR3 DNA sequence: TGTGCCAGCAGTGCGGGACAGGCCAAAAACATTCAGTACTTC. Variable domain in full (rest from reference TRBV2 and TRBJ2-4): EPEVTQTPSHQVTQMGQEVILRCVPISNHLYFYWYRQILGQKVEFLVSFYNNEISEKSEIFDDQFSVERPDGSNFTLKIRSTKLEDSAMYFCASSAGQAKNIQYFGAGTRLSVL.

The chain employs TRBV5-4 and TRBJ2-3; possibly TRBD2 for D (6 bases). CDR1 and CDR2 from the germline V gene are SGHNT and YYREEE (reference sequence). The CDR3 covers 15 residues. V shed 3 bases and J shed 6 bases, with 17 bases lying between them. The CDR3 DNA is TGTGCCAGCAGCTCGCCGGGCGGGGCCTCGGATACGCAGTATTTT. As protein: CASSSPGGASDTQYF.

The V gene is TRBV5-1, the J gene TRBJ2-3; 8 bases are shared with TRBD2. V gave up 2 bases and J gave up 7 bases; unmatched junction bases: 0. CDR1 and CDR2 (germline): SGHRS, YFSETQ. The CDR3 totals 12 residues. The CDR3 region has the DNA TGCGCCAGCAGCTTTAGCGGGAATACGCAGTATTTT. It specifies CASSFSGNTQYF. Full variable domain (outside the CDR3, taken from reference TRBV5-1 and TRBJ2-3): KAGVTQTPRYLIKTRGQQVTLSCSPISGHRSVSWYQQTPGQGLQFLFEYFSETQRNKGNFPGRFSGRQFSNSRSEMNVSTLELGDSALYLCASSFSGNTQYFGPGTRLTVL.

This rearrangement joins TRBV5-6 to TRBJ1-2; 9 bases align to TRBD1. This CDR3 is 14 amino acids long. The J segment lost 2 bases and the V segment lost 5 bases, leaving 4 bases of the junction unmatched. Germline V gives CDR1 SGHDT, CDR2 YYEEEE. For the CDR3, the DNA is TGTGCCAGCAGGTACAGGGGGCAGAACTATGGCTACACCTTC. Translating it yields CASRYRGQNYGYTF.

The gene calls are TRBV30 and TRBJ1-4; 8 bases fit TRBD1. This CDR3 is 18 amino acids long. Germline V gives CDR1 GTSNPN, CDR2 SVGIG (reference sequence). J gave up 0 bases and V 4 bases, and 13 bases lay outside the gene matches. CDR3: CAWTTGTGKHATNEKLFF. The DNA of the CDR3 is TGTGCCTGGACAACCGGGACAGGAAAACATGCAACTAATGAAAAACTGTTTTTT.

The V and J genes are TRBV4-1 and TRBJ1-2, with D unresolved. CDR3 length: 15 residues. Between the trimmed V and J ends, which lost 0 bases and 8 bases, there was a span of 16 bases. CDR1 and CDR2 from the germline V gene are MGHRA and YSYEKL. The CDR3 DNA reads TGCGCCAGCAGCCAAGAGGAGGGCAGAGTATACGGCTACACCTTC. Translation gives CASSQEEGRVYGYTF.

The chain is built from TRBV19 and TRBJ1-4; 7 bases agree with TRBD1. J was trimmed by 8 bases and V by 5 bases; bases with no gene match: 11. Looked up from germline, CDR1 is LNHDA and CDR2 is SQIVND (reference sequence). CDR3 length: 15 residues. CDR3 loop: CASSARPQDREKLFF. In DNA form, the CDR3 reads TGTGCCAGTAGTGCGAGGCCTCAGGACAGGGAAAAACTGTTTTTT.

The rearrangement joins TRBV27 to TRBJ2-7; D remains ambiguous. Trimming removed 8 bases from V and 4 bases from J, with 12 bases in between. This CDR3 contains 12 residues. Per the germline V gene, CDR1 is MNHEY and CDR2 is SMNVEV (reference sequence). CDR3: CASGSPRYEQYF. The CDR3 DNA reads as TGTGCCAGCGGGTCACCCAGGTACGAGCAGTACTTC.

The chain is built from TRBV10-3 and TRBJ1-1; possibly TRBD1 for D (5 bases). Germline V gene sequence: CDR1 ENHRY, CDR2 SYGVKD. Trimming cost V 5 bases and J 0 bases, with 19 bases left between them. This CDR3 region has 17 residues. The DNA of the CDR3 is TGTGCCATCAGTCCCTGGGGGGGATTGGGTTTGAACACTGAAGCTTTCTTT. Translated: CAISPWGGLGLNTEAFF.

The V gene is TRBV6-1, the J gene TRBJ1-6, with TRBD1 matching 7 bases. V shed 3 bases, J shed 0 bases, and the junction held 5 bases outside the gene matches. Looked up from germline, CDR1 is MNHNS and CDR2 is SASEGT. The length of the CDR3 is 17 residues. CDR3 region: CASSDPDRSSYNSPLHF. The CDR3 coding sequence is TGTGCCAGCAGTGATCCGGACAGGAGCTCCTATAATTCACCCCTCCACTTT.

The chain couples TRBV6-1 to TRBJ1-2; D is unclear. V gave up 3 bases and J gave up 1 base, with 9 bases separating them. The CDR3 consists of 14 residues. The V gene's germline CDR1 is MNHNS and CDR2 SASEGT. The CDR3 nucleotides read TGTGCCAGCAGTGACAGAACCTTTAACTATGGCTACACCTTC. Translated: CASSDRTFNYGYTF.

The chain has TRBV19 and TRBJ2-1; 12 bases are a match to TRBD1. The CDR3 is made up of 16 amino acids. J was trimmed by 7 bases and V by 7 bases; bases with no gene match: 11. Germline CDR1 is LNHDA and CDR2 is SQIVND (reference sequence). The CDR3 bases are TGTGCCAGTACCCTTTGGGAGGGACAGGGGGCAAATGAGCAGTTCTTC. It translates to CASTLWEGQGANEQFF.

The chain links TRBV4-1 to TRBJ1-1, with D possibly TRBD1 on 5 matching bases. The CDR3 spans 15 residues. Trimming stripped 0 bases from V and 1 base from J, with 9 bases between. Germline V CDR1 and CDR2: MGHRA, YSYEKL. The CDR3 DNA sequence: TGCGCCAGCAGCCAAGAGGGTGGGGCGAACACTGAAGCTTTCTTT. Translated: CASSQEGGANTEAFF.

The chain recombines TRBV9 with TRBJ2-5, with D uncertain. Trimming took off 0 bases at V and 1 base at J, with 7 bases between the two ends. Germline CDR1 reads SGDLS; CDR2 reads YYNGEE. This CDR3 comprises 14 residues. The DNA for the CDR3 is TGTGCCAGCAGCGTAGCACAGTTCCAAGAGACCCAGTACTTC. Translated, it gives CASSVAQFQETQYF.

This chain links TRBV4-2 with TRBJ2-7; perhaps TRBD1 as D (6 bases). CDR3 size: 17 residues. CDR1 and CDR2 (germline): LGHNA, YNFKEQ. V was pared by 1 base and J by 0 bases, with 16 bases between. Here the CDR3 reads CASSQGRGTPNSYEQYF. As DNA, the CDR3 is TGTGCCAGCAGCCAAGGAAGGGGGACACCTAACTCCTACGAGCAGTACTTC.

The V gene is TRBV7-2, the J gene TRBJ1-6; a weak D match, TRBD1 (6 bases). The germline V gene has CDR1 SGHTA and CDR2 FQGNSA. The CDR3 length is 16 residues. V was pared by 2 bases and J by 7 bases, with 15 bases between. Here the CDR3 reads CASSLSRAQGNSPLHF. The CDR3 region has the DNA TGTGCCAGCAGCTTATCTAGGGCCCAGGGGAATTCACCCCTCCACTTT.

The genes are TRBV11-2 and TRBJ1-3; no reliable D call. Trimming removed 5 bases at V and 0 bases at J, with 14 bases between. The CDR3 has 16 residues. From germline, CDR1 is SGHAT and CDR2 FQNNGV. The CDR3 spells CASSPLGASSGNTIYF. CDR3 sequence (DNA): TGTGCCAGCAGCCCACTCGGAGCGAGCTCTGGAAACACCATATATTTT.

The V and J genes are TRBV29-1 and TRBJ1-1; TRBD1 agrees at 8 bases. The CDR3 spans 15 residues. With V trimmed by 6 bases and J by 5 bases, 14 bases remained unmatched. Germline V gene lookup returns CDR1 SQVTM and CDR2 ANQGSEA. The CDR3 DNA reads TGCAGCGTGCACCGACAGGGGTTAGGAGGAACTGAAGCTTTCTTT. It encodes CSVHRQGLGGTEAFF. Supplemented by reference TRBV29-1 and TRBJ1-1, the full variable domain reads SAVISQKPSRDICQRGTSLTIQCQVDSQVTMMFWYRQQPGQSLTLIATANQGSEATYESGFVIDKFPISRPNLTFSTLTVSNMSPEDSSIYLCSVHRQGLGGTEAFFGQGTRLTVV.

CDR3 in DNA: TGTGCCAGCAGTGCAGGATTATTTAACACTGAAGCTTTCTTT. The encoded protein is CASSAGLFNTEAFF. V usage is TRBV27 and J usage is TRBJ1-1; no definite D call. The V gene's germline CDR1 is MNHEY and CDR2 SMNVEV (reference sequence). The length of the CDR3 is 14 residues. V was clipped by 5 bases and J by 2 bases, with 12 bases between them.

The chain uses TRBV4-3 and TRBJ1-2; TRBD1 aligns across 7 bases. Germline V gene lookup returns CDR1 LGHNA and CDR2 YSLEER. The CDR3 extends over 16 amino acids. V lost 0 bases and J lost 4; bases outside the gene matches: 8. The CDR3 loop reads CASSQDPGTEPYGYTF. Here the CDR3 DNA reads TGCGCCAGCAGCCAAGATCCCGGGACAGAACCCTATGGCTACACCTTC.